The clone carrying this T cell receptor (beta chain) was seen only a few times. The data were obtained in a study of T-cell memory formation after mild COVID-19. TCRdb called the 5' RACE reads again in MiXCR, with one record for every CDR3 protein. The repertoire consists of 200,000 to 300,000 distinct CDR3 sequences, with approximately 15% occurring once and the leading ten covering 2.1%. Germline CDR1 and CDR2: KGHSH and LQKENI. CDR3 length: 16 residues. The junction had 5 bases not matched to a gene; V was cut back by 3 bases and J by 0 bases. This chain joins TRBV18 and TRBJ2-7, with 10 nucleotides matching TRBD1. The sequence was collected from an adult woman who had mild COVID-19 (a few samples of this study predate the infection). Cell type and time point are not known. Sample: PBMCs or a T cell subset sorted from them (not recorded which). CDR3 loop: CASSPGQGLSSYEQYF. CDR3 sequence (DNA): TGTGCCAGCTCACCGGGACAGGGGCTTTCCTCCTACGAGCAGTACTTC.